The source of this T cell receptor beta chain is a study of shared clonotypes between healthy human individuals. Study-level background: The cohort had two women and a few men, ages 18 to 49.

Clones were sequenced by immunoSEQ multiplex PCR, and TCRdb holds only the in-frame ones, with some missing. The profile shows about 2,500,000 clones, just over 90% of them singletons. A remark on this clone: Its specificity is unknown.

The CDR3 covers 17 residues. The ends lost 2 bases at V and 8 bases at J; junction bases unmatched: 15. Looked up from germline, CDR1 is MGHDK and CDR2 is SYGVNS. Whole-study results and caveats: Compared with clonotypes that all four donors shared, non-shared clonotypes had lower generation probabilities.

This sequence originates from a young man in good health. Source material: naive CD4+ T cells sorted from blood. The subset: CD45RA+ positively selected. The chain couples TRBV25-1 to TRBJ2-5; TRBD2 aligns across 9 bases. The CDR3 DNA reads TGTGCCAGCAGTGAAAGGTGGACTACCAGCGGGGGGAATACCCAGTACTTC. This codes for CASSERWTTSGGNTQYF.